A single TCR beta chain is shown here with its context. The data were obtained in a study of blood T cell repertoires in COVID-19. Study at large: The samples span acute and convalescent COVID-19 from the United States, Italy and Spain. Sources were T cells, B-cell-depleted T cells, or PBMCs; the material itself was cDNA or gDNA.

As handled by the study authors: Amplification with reference gene primers provided the estimates of nucleated cell counts. Assay: immunoSEQ multiplex PCR; the TCRdb copy retains only in-frame clones and omits some. V and J calls and clone size are given by that table; D and trimming were obtained from the DNA. The table lists 60,000 to 80,000 clones, roughly 84% of them singletons, with 7.5% to 9% in the top ten. The CDR3 length is 17 residues. Germline assignment: CDR1 SGHTA and CDR2 FQGNSA. Trimming removed 0 bases from V and 4 bases from J; junction bases left unmatched: 8. V gene TRBV7-2 combines with J gene TRBJ2-3; 9 nucleotides align to TRBD2. What was sequenced was peripheral blood. The source of this sequence is a man aged 45 to 65 with active COVID-19. The CDR3 protein is CASSLAGGSGSADTQYF. CDR3 nucleotide sequence: TGTGCCAGCAGCTTAGCGGGGGGTAGCGGGAGTGCAGATACGCAGTATTTT.